This T cell receptor beta chain originates from a study of Ad26.COV2.S vaccination and SARS-CoV-2 variants (dated by TCRdb to about 2021). Study-wide context: TCRbeta repertoire sequencing was used to assess the specificity and breadth of SARS-CoV-2-reactive T cell receptors after Ad26.COV2.S vaccination. A total of 32 samples were included in the TCR-sequenced set, comprising 19 Ad26.COV2.S vaccine recipients, 5 placebo recipients and 8 SARS-CoV-2 convalescent individuals. Points the paper makes about the study in general: Ad26.COV2.S recipients had higher spike-specific TCR breadth than placebo recipients (P = 0.0014). The authors noted that the TCR breadth and depth analyses may have underestimated total T cell responses. Non-spike TCR breadth was comparable between vaccine and placebo recipients, consistent with the vaccine containing only spike. After vaccination, substantial breadth of spike-specific CD8+ and CD4+ T cell responses was reported.

The germline ends are 10 bases apart after V is trimmed by 5 bases and J by 2 bases. The CDR3 starts with the cysteine, ends with the phenylalanine, and has 13 residues. Of the read, only the CDR3 DNA is kept; its 39 bases are in frame from base 1. Per the germline V gene, SGHRS is the CDR1 and YFSETQ is the CDR2. Reading the label with the study, this specimen's time point is: individuals recovered from natural SARS-CoV-2 infection. As to this clone: It lacks a known antigen. No base-level quality is on record; no much larger clone is a single base apart.

TCRbeta CDR3 regions were sequenced with the immunoSEQ Assay. After extraction, genomic DNA underwent amplification by bias-controlled multiplex PCR, followed by high-throughput sequencing. Concerning the study's data processing: To quantify the absolute abundance of every unique TCRbeta CDR3 region, sequences were collapsed and filtered. Usable DNA was measured by amplifying reference genes present in all nucleated cells, and TCRbeta template counts were normalized to that usable DNA to estimate T cell fraction. Repertoire TCRs were annotated as SARS-CoV-2-specific when V gene, CDR3 amino acid sequence and J gene were exactly matched to a known reactive TCR set. The reference SARS-CoV-2 TCR set was derived from MIRA and filtered for enrichment in COVID-19-positive ImmuneCODE repertoires, a step that removed public or cross-reactive TCRs. Using the MIRA antigens, annotated TCRs were further analysed by specific ORF or by position within an ORF. Breadth was defined as the number of annotated unique rearrangements divided by the total number of unique productive rearrangements, and depth was defined as the summed frequency of the annotated unique rearrangements. Two-sided Wilcoxon rank-sum tests were used to compare TCR breadth between groups. TCRdb carries this immuneACCESS record with in-frame sequences only. Its versions omit some clonotypes, under half of them owing to an unresolved V gene in the studies checked, with the rest unexplained. That table supplies the V and J calls and clone size; D and trimming were determined from the DNA. A total of about 180,000 clones appear in this sample, around 88% of them only once. The ten largest clones add up to 5% to 7% of the sample.

Sequenced material: peripheral blood, taken after recovery from COVID-19. The sequence joins TRBV5-1 to TRBJ2-5; TRBD1 could be the D gene, as 5 bases match. The sequence derives from a human donor who had recovered from COVID-19. The DNA is as follows: TGCGCCAGCAGGAAAGGGGATCAAGAGACCCAGTACTTC. Its translation reads: CASRKGDQETQYF.